This entry describes one T cell receptor beta chain. These data belong to a study of OX40 agonist ivuxolimab in advanced cancers. The repertoire was sequenced with immunoSEQ multiplex PCR; TCRdb's copy has only in-frame clones and lacks some. The table has some 46,000 clones, just under 95% seen once. Germline CDR1 MGHDK, CDR2 SYGVNS. This CDR3 region has 16 residues. V lost 1 base, J lost 4 bases, and 9 bases stayed unmatched. This chain links TRBV25-1 with TRBJ1-2; 7 nucleotides match TRBD1. The TCR comes from an adult with an advanced solid tumor such as melanoma, head and neck, liver or kidney cancer. The source material was CD4+ or CD8+ T cells sorted from blood, sampled in a trial of the OX40 agonist ivuxolimab. In DNA, the CDR3 is TGTGCCAGCAGTGAATGGGAGGGGGCGGCTTTCTATGGCTACACCTTC. Its translation: CASSEWEGAAFYGYTF.